The clone carrying this T cell receptor (beta chain) was seen once. The data originate from a study of blood T cell repertoires in COVID-19. Study summary: PBMCs, B-cell-depleted T cells, or T cells provided the cDNA or gDNA that made up the material.

V was pared by 5 bases and J by 1 base, with 12 bases between. Per germline, CDR1 MNHEY and CDR2 SVGAGI. This CDR3 has 15 residues. Per the study methods: From reference gene primer amplification, estimates of nucleated cell counts were derived. Sequencing was performed with immunoSEQ multiplex PCR; in TCRdb, only in-frame clones are kept and a portion is missing. D and trimming come from the DNA, and the V and J calls and clone size come from that table. The sample records fewer than 200,000 clones, approximately 88% being singletons. Sequencing used peripheral blood. The origin of this receptor is a woman aged 55-75 years who had recovered from COVID-19. This chain uses TRBV6-5 with TRBJ2-1; D is possibly TRBD1 (5 bases). This CDR3 reads CASSPGKRSYNEQFF. The CDR3 DNA reads as TGTGCCAGCAGTCCAGGGAAAAGGTCCTACAATGAGCAGTTCTTC.